Given below is one TCR beta chain in context. Authors' methods: Cell counts per sample came from amplifying reference gene primers. Sequenced by immunoSEQ multiplex PCR; TCRdb stores in-frame clones only, minus some. The DNA gave D and trimming, while V, J and clone size come from that table. This sample has more than 200,000 clones, with approximately 90% found just once. These data are taken from a study of blood T cell repertoires in COVID-19. On the study more broadly: Italy, Spain and the United States were the sources of the convalescent and acute COVID-19 samples. T cells, B-cell-depleted T cells, or PBMCs provided the cDNA or gDNA that served as material.

The Seattle patients, enrolled during active infection, were followed longitudinally. V was trimmed by 4 bases and J by 7 bases, leaving 8 bases between them. The CDR3 spans 13 residues. The germline V gene encodes CDR1 ENHRY and CDR2 SYGVKD. Sequencing input: peripheral blood. The chain couples TRBV10-3 to TRBJ1-6; D perhaps matches TRBD1 (5 bases). The sequence derives from a woman between 45 and 65 years old with COVID-19, enrolled during active disease. CDR3 sequence: CAISGGVNSPLHF. The CDR3 bases are TGTGCCATCAGTGGGGGGGTAAATTCACCCCTCCACTTT.